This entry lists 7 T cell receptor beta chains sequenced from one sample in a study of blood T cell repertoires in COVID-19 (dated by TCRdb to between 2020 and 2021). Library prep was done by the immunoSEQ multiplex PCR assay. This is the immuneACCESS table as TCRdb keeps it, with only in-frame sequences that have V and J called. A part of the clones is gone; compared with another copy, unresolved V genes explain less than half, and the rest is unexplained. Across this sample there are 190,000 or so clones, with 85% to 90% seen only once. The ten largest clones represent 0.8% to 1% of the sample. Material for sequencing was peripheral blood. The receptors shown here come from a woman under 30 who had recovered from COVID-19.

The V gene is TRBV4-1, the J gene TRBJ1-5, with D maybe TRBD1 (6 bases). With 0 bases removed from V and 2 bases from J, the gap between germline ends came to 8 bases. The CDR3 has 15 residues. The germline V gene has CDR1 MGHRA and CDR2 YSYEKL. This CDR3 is CASSQDEGGNQPQHF. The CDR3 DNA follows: TGCGCCAGCAGCCAAGATGAGGGGGGCAATCAGCCCCAGCATTTT.

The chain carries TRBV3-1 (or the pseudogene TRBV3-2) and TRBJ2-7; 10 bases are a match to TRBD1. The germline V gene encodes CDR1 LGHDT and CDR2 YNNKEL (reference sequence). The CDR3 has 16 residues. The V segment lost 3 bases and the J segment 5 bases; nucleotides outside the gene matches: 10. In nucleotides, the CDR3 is TGTGCCAGCAGCCAGTTTGGGGGACAGGGGTCGCACGAGCAGTACTTC. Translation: CASSQFGGQGSHEQYF.

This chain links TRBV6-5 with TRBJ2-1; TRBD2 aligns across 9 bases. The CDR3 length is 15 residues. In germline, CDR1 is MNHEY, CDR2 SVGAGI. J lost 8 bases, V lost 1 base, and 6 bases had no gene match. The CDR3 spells CASSYFSGRVDEQFF. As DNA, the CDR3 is TGTGCCAGCAGTTACTTTAGCGGGAGAGTCGATGAGCAGTTCTTC.

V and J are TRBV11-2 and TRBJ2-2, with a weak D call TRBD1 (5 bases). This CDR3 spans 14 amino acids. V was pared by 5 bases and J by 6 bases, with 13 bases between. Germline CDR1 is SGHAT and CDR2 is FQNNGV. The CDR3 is CASSPNRTPGELFF. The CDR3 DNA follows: TGTGCCAGCAGCCCAAACAGGACCCCCGGGGAGCTGTTTTTT. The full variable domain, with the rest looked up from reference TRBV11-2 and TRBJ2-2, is EAGVAQSPRYKIIEKRQSVAFWCNPISGHATLYWYQQILGQGPKLLIQFQNNGVVDDSQLPKDRFSAERLKGVDSTLKIQPAKLEDSAVYLCASSPNRTPGELFFGEGSRLTVL.

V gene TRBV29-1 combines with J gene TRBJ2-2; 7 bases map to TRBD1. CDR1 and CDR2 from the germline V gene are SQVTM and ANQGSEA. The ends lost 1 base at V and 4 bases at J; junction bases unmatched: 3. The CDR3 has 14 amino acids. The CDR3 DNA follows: TGCAGCGTTGAAGGCCAGGGGGTCACCGGGGAGCTGTTTTTT. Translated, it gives CSVEGQGVTGELFF.

The CDR3 DNA sequence: TGTGCCAGCAGCTTAGGGTTAGCGGCCTTCCAAGAGACCCAGTACTTC. Amino acids: CASSLGLAAFQETQYF. The chain recombines TRBV7-9 with TRBJ2-5, with a weak D call TRBD2 (6 bases). Germline assignment: CDR1 SEHNR and CDR2 FQNEAQ (reference sequence). This CDR3 contains 16 residues. Trimming stripped 1 base from V and 1 base from J, with 13 bases between.

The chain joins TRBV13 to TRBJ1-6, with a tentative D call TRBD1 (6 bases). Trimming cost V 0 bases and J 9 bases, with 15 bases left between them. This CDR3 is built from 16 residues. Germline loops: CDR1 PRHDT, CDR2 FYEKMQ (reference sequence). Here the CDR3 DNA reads TGTGCCAGCAGCTTAGGCCGACAGGTTCTCCCTTCACCCCTCCACTTT. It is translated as CASSLGRQVLPSPLHF.